This TCR beta chain was captured in a study of T cell clonality in common variable immunodeficiency. TCRdb's copy holds only in-frame clones and misses some; the assay was immunoSEQ multiplex PCR. The table lists 40,000 or so clones, with no singletons. Germline loops: CDR1 DFQATT, CDR2 SNEGSKA (reference sequence). This CDR3 is built from 16 residues. V lost 0 bases to trimming and J lost 7 bases; unmatched junction nucleotides: 12. At least ten counts were recorded for this clone. The CDR3 end lies 3 residues beyond the end of the read and is filled in from the germline J gene. Sequenced sample: peripheral blood mononuclear cells. The receptor was isolated from a person aged 18 to 70 in good health. The V and J genes are TRBV20-1 and TRBJ2-5; 9 bases fit TRBD2. The CDR3 here is CSARDRAGGPEGTQYF. The DNA read from the CDR3 is TGCAGTGCTAGAGATCGGGCGGGAGGGCCAGAAGGGACC.